What follows is one TCR beta chain and its context. The target antigen is unknown. Germline V CDR1 and CDR2: GTSNPN, SVGIG (reference sequence). CDR3 length equals 13 residues. The V end was cut by 4 bases, the J end by 4 bases, with 13 bases between. TCRdb keeps only in-frame clones here, not all; method: immunoSEQ multiplex PCR. Seen here are roughly 9,800 clones, around nine tenths observed once, and the top ten hold around 14%. This sample is part of a study of T cell clonotyping in hematopoietic cell transplantation. Study-level information: Recipient samples before transplant were obtained post-cytoreduction. Study-wide results and limits: Few recipient clonotypes overlapped donors; over 95% were de novo at given depth. Recipient TCR diversity dropped after transplant; expanded clonotypes rose from day 30 to 180.

Time point here: recipient sample about 28 days before transplant, after cytoreduction. Recipient blood drawn about 28 days pretransplant and days 30, 100, 180 after. The rearrangement joins TRBV30 to TRBJ1-1; no clear D gene. The sequencing used peripheral blood mononuclear cells, collected before stem cell transplant. The clonotype originates from a woman between 45 and 65 years old with chronic myeloid leukemia. Some clones in this sample may be carry-over from other donors' samples. CDR3 nucleotide sequence: TGTGCCTGGACTAAGGTATTGAGCACTGAAGCTTTCTTT. Protein sequence: CAWTKVLSTEAFF.